This T cell receptor (beta chain) was retrieved from a study of beta chain features in type 1 diabetes. Study details: Analysis included under 120,000,000 sorted cells drawn from all samples. Overall study results and limits: Type 1 diabetes patients had TCRB CDR3s that were shorter (moderately but significantly so) in all four CD4+ subsets. Within the patient group, naive, central memory and Treg TCRB repertoires appeared more similar to each other than within healthy donors.

Expressed TCRB transcripts were sequenced because the entire RNA isolate underwent reverse transcription. The assay was immunoSEQ multiplex PCR, and TCRdb's table has in-frame clones only and misses some. The sample holds a few hundred thousand clones; approximately 16% are singletons and the top ten take 0.085%. This clone has just a few counts. As yet, its antigen is unknown. Trimming cost V 3 bases and J 4 bases, with 12 bases left between them. The length of the CDR3 is 13 residues. Germline CDR1 SQVTM, CDR2 ANQGSEA. Sorting that relied on CD45RO/CCR7/CD25/CD127/CD95/CD27 yielded CD4+ naive, central memory, regulatory and stem cell-like memory cells.

This TCR was sampled from a man aged 30-40 years with type 1 diabetes. The specimen was naive CD4+ T cells from blood. The chain employs TRBV29-1 and TRBJ1-1, with D possibly TRBD1 on 5 matching bases. In nucleotides, the CDR3 is TGCAGCGTTGAGTGGCAGGGCCCCACTGAAGCTTTCTTT. Amino acid sequence: CSVEWQGPTEAFF. Variable domain in full (rest from reference TRBV29-1 and TRBJ1-1): SAVISQKPSRDICQRGTSLTIQCQVDSQVTMMFWYRQQPGQSLTLIATANQGSEATYESGFVIDKFPISRPNLTFSTLTVSNMSPEDSSIYLCSVEWQGPTEAFFGQGTRLTVV.